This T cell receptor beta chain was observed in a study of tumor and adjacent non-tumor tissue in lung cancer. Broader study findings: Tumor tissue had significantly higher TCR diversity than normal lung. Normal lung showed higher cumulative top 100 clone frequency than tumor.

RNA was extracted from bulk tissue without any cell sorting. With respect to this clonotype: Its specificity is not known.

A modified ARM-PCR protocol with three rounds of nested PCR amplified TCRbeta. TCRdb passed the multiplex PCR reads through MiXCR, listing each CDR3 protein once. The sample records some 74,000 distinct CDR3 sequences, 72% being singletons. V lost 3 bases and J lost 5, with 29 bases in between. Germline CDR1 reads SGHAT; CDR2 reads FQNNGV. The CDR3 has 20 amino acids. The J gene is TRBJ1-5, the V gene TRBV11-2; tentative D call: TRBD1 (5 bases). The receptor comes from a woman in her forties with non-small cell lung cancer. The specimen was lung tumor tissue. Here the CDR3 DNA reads TGTGCCAGCAGCTTCCGTCATCCCGGACAATTCCCATTTCTTGATCAGCCCCAGCATTTT. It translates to CASSFRHPGQFPFLDQPQHF. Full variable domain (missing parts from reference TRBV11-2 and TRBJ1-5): EAGVAQSPRYKIIEKRQSVAFWCNPISGHATLYWYQQILGQGPKLLIQFQNNGVVDDSQLPKDRFSAERLKGVDSTLKIQPAKLEDSAVYLCASSFRHPGQFPFLDQPQHFGDGTRLSIL.